The 13 T cell receptor beta chains reported below all come from one sample, sequenced in a study of blood T cell repertoires in COVID-19. Some clones are missing from TCRdb's copy, which holds only in-frame ones; the method was immunoSEQ multiplex PCR. The table lists under 450,000 clones, 87% of them singletons. Sequenced material: PBMCs or T cells enriched from blood (not recorded which). These TCRs come from a man aged 25 to 40 who had recovered from COVID-19.

This sequence joins TRBV10-3 and TRBJ2-1; 8 bases are shared with TRBD1. CDR1 is ENHRY, CDR2 SYGVKD, per germline. V was pared by 6 bases and J by 6 bases, with 10 bases of the junction left unmatched. The CDR3 extends over 15 amino acids. The CDR3 is CAIRMTGVRFNEQFF. The CDR3 nucleotides read TGTGCCATCAGAATGACAGGGGTAAGGTTCAATGAGCAGTTCTTC.

The chain is built from TRBV19 and TRBJ1-2, with TRBD1 matching over 9 bases. Germline lookup yields CDR1 LNHDA and CDR2 SQIVND (reference sequence). This CDR3 spans 14 amino acids. V was pared by 2 bases and J by 7 bases, with 5 bases of the junction left unmatched. CDR3 in DNA: TGTGCCAGTAGTATAATGGACAGGGGATCTGGCTACACCTTC. Amino acid sequence: CASSIMDRGSGYTF.

The J gene is TRBJ2-2, the V gene TRBV9; D is unclear. This CDR3 contains 15 residues. The ends were cut back, 4 bases at V and 4 bases at J, with 14 bases in the middle. Germline CDR1 and CDR2: SGDLS and YYNGEE. DNA for the CDR3: TGTGCCAGCAGCCCATCAATAGCTGGCACCGGGGAGCTGTTTTTT. Translating it yields CASSPSIAGTGELFF.

CDR3 nucleotides: TGCGCCAGCAGCCCAAGGGACTATAGCTCTGGAAACACCATATATTTT. It encodes CASSPRDYSSGNTIYF. V and J are TRBV5-1 and TRBJ1-3; weak D call: TRBD1 (5 bases). Germline V CDR1 and CDR2: SGHRS, YFSETQ. The CDR3 is 16 residues long. Trimming removed 4 bases at V and 0 bases at J, with 14 bases between.

CDR3 amino acids: CASSLGWDRSYEQYF. In nucleotides, the CDR3 is TGTGCCAGCAGCTTAGGGTGGGACAGATCCTACGAGCAGTACTTC. The V call is TRBV11-3, the J call TRBJ2-7; 7 nucleotides match TRBD1. Germline CDR1 is SGHNT and CDR2 is YENEEA. The J segment lost 1 base and the V segment lost 1 base, leaving 4 bases of the junction unmatched. The CDR3 loop spans 15 amino acids.

V and J are TRBV2 and TRBJ2-1, with 8 nucleotides matching TRBD2. The V segment lost 7 bases and the J segment 3 bases; nucleotides outside the gene matches: 11. The CDR3 runs 16 residues. Germline lookup yields CDR1 SNHLY and CDR2 FYNNEI. This chain's CDR3 is CASIQTAGDHYNEQFF. CDR3 in DNA: TGTGCCAGCATTCAAACAGCGGGGGACCACTACAATGAGCAGTTCTTC.

This chain uses TRBV6-5 with TRBJ1-1; possibly TRBD1 for D (6 bases). The ends were cut back, 0 bases at V and 4 bases at J, with 15 bases in the middle. The CDR3 consists of 16 residues. CDR1 and CDR2 (germline): MNHEY, SVGAGI. CDR3 sequence (DNA): TGTGCCAGCAGTTACTCGCTCACAGGGAGTCGCACTGAAGCTTTCTTT. Protein product: CASSYSLTGSRTEAFF.

This clone was recorded once. J is TRBJ2-6 and V is TRBV29-1; D is ambiguous. Germline values: CDR1 SQVTM, CDR2 ANQGSEA. The CDR3 length is 13 residues. Trimming cost V 6 bases and J 0 bases, with 6 bases left between them. This chain's CDR3 is CSVLSSGANVLTF. The CDR3 nucleotides read TGCAGCGTCCTCAGCTCTGGGGCCAACGTCCTGACTTTC.

The chain is built from TRBV7-3 and TRBJ1-1; D perhaps matches TRBD1 (5 bases). Germline CDR1 reads SGHTA; CDR2 reads FQGTGA. The CDR3 sequence is 13 residues long. V lost 0 bases and J lost 7, with 9 bases in between. CDR3 sequence: CASSLTLRGEAFF. CDR3 coding DNA: TGTGCCAGCAGCTTAACGTTAAGGGGTGAAGCTTTCTTT.

The chain combines TRBV18 with TRBJ1-6; tentatively, D is TRBD1 (6 bases). The CDR3 length is 14 residues. The ends were cut back, 2 bases at V and 10 bases at J, with 12 bases in the middle. Germline V CDR1 and CDR2: KGHSH, LQKENI. The CDR3 sequence: CASSPGPQGSPLHF. The CDR3 nucleotides read TGTGCCAGCTCACCAGGTCCACAGGGCTCACCCCTCCACTTT.

The chain joins TRBV2 to TRBJ1-1; possible D gene TRBD1, 5 bases. The germline CDR1 and CDR2 sequences are SNHLY and FYNNEI. This CDR3 spans 11 amino acids. CDR3 sequence reads: CVGGENTEAFF. CDR3 in DNA: TGTGTCGGGGGGGAGAACACTGAAGCTTTCTTT.

The chain couples TRBV4-1 to TRBJ2-7, with TRBD1 matching 7 bases. Germline CDR1 is MGHRA and CDR2 is YSYEKL. V shed 4 bases and J 0 bases; nucleotides not matched to a gene: 6. The CDR3 is made up of 15 amino acids. As DNA, the CDR3 is TGCGCCAGCAGCCCCCGGGACAGAGGCTCCTACGAGCAGTACTTC. Protein: CASSPRDRGSYEQYF.

The gene calls are TRBV18 and TRBJ2-1; TRBD1 is a possible D gene (5 bases). The CDR3 covers 12 residues. Germline CDR1 reads KGHSH; CDR2 reads LQKENI. The germline V and J ends were trimmed by 3 bases and 9 bases, with 9 bases remaining between them. The CDR3 DNA follows: TGTGCCAGCTCACCGGGGCGCGGTGAGCAGTTCTTC. It translates to CASSPGRGEQFF.